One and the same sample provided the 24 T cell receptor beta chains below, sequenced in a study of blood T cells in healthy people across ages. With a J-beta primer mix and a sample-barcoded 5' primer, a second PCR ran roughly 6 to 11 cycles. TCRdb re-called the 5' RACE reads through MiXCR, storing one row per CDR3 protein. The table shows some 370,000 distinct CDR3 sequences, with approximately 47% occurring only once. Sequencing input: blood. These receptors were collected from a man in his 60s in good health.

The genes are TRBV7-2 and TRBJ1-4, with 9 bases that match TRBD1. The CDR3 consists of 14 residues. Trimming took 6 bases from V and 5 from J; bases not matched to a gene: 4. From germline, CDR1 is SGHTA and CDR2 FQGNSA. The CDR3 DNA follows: TGTGCCAGCAGGCCTACAGGGGGCAATGAAAAACTGTTTTTT. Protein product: CASRPTGGNEKLFF.

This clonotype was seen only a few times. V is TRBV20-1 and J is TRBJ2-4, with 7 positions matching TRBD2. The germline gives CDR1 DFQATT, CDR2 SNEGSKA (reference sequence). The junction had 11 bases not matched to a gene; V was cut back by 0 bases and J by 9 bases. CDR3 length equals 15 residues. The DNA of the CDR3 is TGCAGTGCTAGAGATCCGGAGCGGGAATGGGGCATTCAGTACTTC. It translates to CSARDPEREWGIQYF.

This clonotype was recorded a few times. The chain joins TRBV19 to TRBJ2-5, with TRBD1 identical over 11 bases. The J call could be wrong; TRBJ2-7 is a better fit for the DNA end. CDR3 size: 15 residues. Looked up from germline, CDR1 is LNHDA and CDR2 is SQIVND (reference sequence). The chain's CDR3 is CASSMPGTGGYEQYF. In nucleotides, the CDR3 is TGTGCCAGTAGTATGCCCGGGACAGGGGGCTACGAGCAGTACTTC.

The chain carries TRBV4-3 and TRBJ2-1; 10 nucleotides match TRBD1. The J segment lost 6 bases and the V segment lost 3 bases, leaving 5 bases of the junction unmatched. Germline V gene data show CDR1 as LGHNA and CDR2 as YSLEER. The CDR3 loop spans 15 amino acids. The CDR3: CASSQPGTGVNEQFF. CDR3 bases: TGCGCCAGCAGCCAGCCCGGGACAGGGGTCAATGAGCAGTTCTTC.

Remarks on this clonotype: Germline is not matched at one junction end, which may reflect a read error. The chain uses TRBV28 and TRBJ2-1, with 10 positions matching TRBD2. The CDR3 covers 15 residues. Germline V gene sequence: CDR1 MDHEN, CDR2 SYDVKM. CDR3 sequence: CAWEKAGGVINERFF. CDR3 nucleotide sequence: TGTGCCTGGGAGAAAGCGGGAGGGGTAATCAATGAGCGGTTCTTC.

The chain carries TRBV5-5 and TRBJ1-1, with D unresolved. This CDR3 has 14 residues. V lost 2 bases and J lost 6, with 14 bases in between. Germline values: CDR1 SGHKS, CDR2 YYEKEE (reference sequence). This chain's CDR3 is CASSFSVFEAEAFF. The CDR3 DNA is TGTGCCAGCAGCTTTTCCGTTTTCGAAGCTGAAGCTTTCTTT.

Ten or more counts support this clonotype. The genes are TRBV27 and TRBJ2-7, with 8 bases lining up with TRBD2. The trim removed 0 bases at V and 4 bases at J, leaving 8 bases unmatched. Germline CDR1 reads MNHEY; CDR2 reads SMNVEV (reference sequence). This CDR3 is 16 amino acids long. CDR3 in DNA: TGTGCCAGCAGTTTATCATCCACTAGCGGAAGATACGAGCAGTACTTC. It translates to CASSLSSTSGRYEQYF.

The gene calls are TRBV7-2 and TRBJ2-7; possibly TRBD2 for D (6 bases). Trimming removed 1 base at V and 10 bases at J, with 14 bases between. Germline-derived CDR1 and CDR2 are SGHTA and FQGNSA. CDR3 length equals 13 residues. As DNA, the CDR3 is TGTGCCAGCAGCTTAGAGCCGCGGCGGGACCAGTACTTC. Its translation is CASSLEPRRDQYF.

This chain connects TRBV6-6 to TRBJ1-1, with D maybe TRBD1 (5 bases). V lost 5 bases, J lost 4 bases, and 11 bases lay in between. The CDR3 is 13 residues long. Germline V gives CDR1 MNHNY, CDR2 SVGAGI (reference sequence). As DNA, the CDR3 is TGTGCCAGCAGTCCCCTAGGGGCCACTGAAGCTTTCTTT. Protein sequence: CASSPLGATEAFF.

This CDR3 reads CSSSPGQGAYEQYF. DNA for the CDR3: TGCAGTTCATCCCCGGGACAGGGGGCCTACGAGCAGTACTTC. The V and J genes are TRBV20-1 and TRBJ2-5; 11 nucleotides match TRBD1. The tail of the sequence fits TRBJ2-7 better, so the J call may be wrong. The CDR3 is made up of 14 amino acids. Germline V gene lookup returns CDR1 DFQATT and CDR2 SNEGSKA (reference sequence).

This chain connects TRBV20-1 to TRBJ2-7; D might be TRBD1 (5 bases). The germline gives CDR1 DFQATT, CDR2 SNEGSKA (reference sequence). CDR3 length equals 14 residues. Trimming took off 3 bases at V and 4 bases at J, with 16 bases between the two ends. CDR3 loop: CSASPATGIYEQYF. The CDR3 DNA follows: TGCAGTGCTAGTCCTGCTACAGGCATATACGAGCAGTACTTC.

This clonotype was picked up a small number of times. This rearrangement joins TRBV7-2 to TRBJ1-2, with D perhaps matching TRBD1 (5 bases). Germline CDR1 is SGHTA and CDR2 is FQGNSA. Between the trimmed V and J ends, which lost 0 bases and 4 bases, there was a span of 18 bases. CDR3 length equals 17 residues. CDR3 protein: CASSLASPGGVGYGYTF. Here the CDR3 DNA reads TGTGCCAGCAGCTTAGCGTCCCCAGGAGGGGTTGGCTATGGCTACACCTTC.

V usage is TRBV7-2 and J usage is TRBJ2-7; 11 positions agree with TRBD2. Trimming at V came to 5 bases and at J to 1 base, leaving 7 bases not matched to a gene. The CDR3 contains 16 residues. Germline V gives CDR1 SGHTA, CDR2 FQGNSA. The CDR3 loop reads CASSPLTSGGSYEQYF. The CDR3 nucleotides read TGTGCCAGCAGCCCTCTCACTAGCGGGGGTTCCTACGAGCAGTACTTC.

The CDR3 spells CASSSELGLAGATETQYF. CDR3 DNA: TGTGCCAGCAGCTCTGAACTTGGACTAGCGGGGGCCACAGAGACCCAGTACTTC. The chain uses TRBV7-9 and TRBJ2-5, with 13 bases matching TRBD2. This CDR3 spans 18 amino acids. V gave up 4 bases and J gave up 4 bases; unmatched junction bases: 12. Germline-derived CDR1 and CDR2 are SEHNR and FQNEAQ (reference sequence).

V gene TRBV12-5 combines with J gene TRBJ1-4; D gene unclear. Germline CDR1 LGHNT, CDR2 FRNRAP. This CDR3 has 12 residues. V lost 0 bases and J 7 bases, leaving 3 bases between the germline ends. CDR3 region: CASGLVGEKLFF. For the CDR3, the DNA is TGTGCTAGTGGTTTGGTTGGTGAAAAACTGTTTTTT. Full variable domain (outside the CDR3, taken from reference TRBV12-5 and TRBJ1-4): DARVTQTPRHKVTEMGQEVTMRCQPILGHNTVFWYRQTMMQGLELLAYFRNRAPLDDSGMPKDRFSAEMPDATLATLKIQPSEPRDSAVYFCASGLVGEKLFFGSGTQLSVL.

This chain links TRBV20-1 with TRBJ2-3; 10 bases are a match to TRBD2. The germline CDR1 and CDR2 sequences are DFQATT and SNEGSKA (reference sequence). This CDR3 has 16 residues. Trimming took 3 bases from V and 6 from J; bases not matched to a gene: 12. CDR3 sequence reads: CSARNSGGTPLDTQYF. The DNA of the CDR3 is TGCAGTGCTAGGAATAGCGGGGGGACTCCCCTGGATACGCAGTATTTT.

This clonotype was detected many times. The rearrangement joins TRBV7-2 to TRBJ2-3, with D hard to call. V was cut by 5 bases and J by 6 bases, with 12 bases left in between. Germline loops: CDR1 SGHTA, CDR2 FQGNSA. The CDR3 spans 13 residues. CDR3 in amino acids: CASSPSSGDTQYF. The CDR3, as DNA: TGTGCCAGCAGCCCATCAAGTGGGGATACGCAGTATTTT.

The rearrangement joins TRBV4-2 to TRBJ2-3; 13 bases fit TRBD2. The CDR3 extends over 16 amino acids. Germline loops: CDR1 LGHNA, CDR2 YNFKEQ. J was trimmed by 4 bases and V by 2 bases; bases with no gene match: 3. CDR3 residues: CASSQKLAGGPDTQYF. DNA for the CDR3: TGTGCCAGCAGCCAAAAACTAGCGGGGGGGCCAGATACGCAGTATTTT.

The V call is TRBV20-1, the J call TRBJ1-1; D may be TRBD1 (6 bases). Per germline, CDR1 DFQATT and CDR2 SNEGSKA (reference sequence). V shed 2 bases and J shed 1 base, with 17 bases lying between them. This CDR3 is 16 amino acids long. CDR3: CSARLPGGGRNTEAFF. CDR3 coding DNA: TGCAGTGCTAGATTACCTGGGGGGGGCAGGAACACTGAAGCTTTCTTT.

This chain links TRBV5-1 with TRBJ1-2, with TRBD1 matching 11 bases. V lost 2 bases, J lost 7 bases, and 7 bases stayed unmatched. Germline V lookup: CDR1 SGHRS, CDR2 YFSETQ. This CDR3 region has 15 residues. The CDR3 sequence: CASSLSGQGAVGYTF. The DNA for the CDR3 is TGCGCCAGCAGCTTAAGCGGACAGGGGGCGGTTGGCTACACCTTC.

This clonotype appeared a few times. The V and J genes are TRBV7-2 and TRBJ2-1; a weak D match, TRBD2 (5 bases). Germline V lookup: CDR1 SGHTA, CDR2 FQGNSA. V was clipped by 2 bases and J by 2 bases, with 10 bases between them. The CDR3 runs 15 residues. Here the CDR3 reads CASSLTVTTYNEQFF. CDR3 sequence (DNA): TGTGCCAGCAGCTTAACGGTGACTACCTACAATGAGCAGTTCTTC.

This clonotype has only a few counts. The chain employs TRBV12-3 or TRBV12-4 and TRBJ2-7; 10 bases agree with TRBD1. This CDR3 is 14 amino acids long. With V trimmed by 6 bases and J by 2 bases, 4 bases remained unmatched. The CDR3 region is CASRRGQGAYEQYF. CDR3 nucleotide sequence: TGTGCCAGCAGGCGTGGACAGGGGGCCTACGAGCAGTACTTC.

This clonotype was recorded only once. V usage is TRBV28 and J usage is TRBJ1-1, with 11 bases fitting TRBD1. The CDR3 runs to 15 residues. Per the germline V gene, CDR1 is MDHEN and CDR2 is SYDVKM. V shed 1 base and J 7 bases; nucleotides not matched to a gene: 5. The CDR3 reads CASSLFGQGAYEAFF. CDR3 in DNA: TGTGCCAGCAGTTTATTCGGACAGGGGGCTTATGAAGCTTTCTTT.

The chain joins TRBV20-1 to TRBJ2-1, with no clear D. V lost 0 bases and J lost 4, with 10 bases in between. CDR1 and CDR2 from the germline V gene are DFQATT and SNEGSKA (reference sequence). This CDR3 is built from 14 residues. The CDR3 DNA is TGCAGTGCTAGAGATCGAAGATTTTACAATGAGCAGTTCTTC. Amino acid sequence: CSARDRRFYNEQFF.